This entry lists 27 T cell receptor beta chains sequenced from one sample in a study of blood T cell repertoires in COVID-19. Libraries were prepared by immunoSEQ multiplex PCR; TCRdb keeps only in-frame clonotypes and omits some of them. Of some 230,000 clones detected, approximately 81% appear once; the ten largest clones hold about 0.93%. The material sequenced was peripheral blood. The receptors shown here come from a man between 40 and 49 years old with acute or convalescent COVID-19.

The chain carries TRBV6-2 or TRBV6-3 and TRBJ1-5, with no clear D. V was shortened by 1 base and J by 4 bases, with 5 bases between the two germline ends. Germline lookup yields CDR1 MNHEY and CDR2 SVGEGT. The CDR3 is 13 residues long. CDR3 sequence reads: CASSYYGNQPQHF. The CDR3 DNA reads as TGTGCCAGCAGTTACTACGGGAATCAGCCCCAGCATTTT.

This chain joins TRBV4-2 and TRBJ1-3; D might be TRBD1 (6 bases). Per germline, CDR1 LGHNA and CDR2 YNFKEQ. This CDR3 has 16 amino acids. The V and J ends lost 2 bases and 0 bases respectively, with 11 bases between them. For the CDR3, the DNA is TGTGCCAGCAGCCAAATAGGGGGATTCTCTGGAAACACCATATATTTT. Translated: CASSQIGGFSGNTIYF.

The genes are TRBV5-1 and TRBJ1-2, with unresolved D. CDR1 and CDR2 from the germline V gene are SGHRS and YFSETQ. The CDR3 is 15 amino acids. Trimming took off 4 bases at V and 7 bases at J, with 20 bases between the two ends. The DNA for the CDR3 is TGCGCCAGCAGCCGCTGGGCCCTTCAGGAGGGTGGCTACACCTTC. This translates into CASSRWALQEGGYTF.

CDR3 nucleotides: TGTGCCACCAAGGTGGGGGGGACGGTCCCAAAAGAGACCCAGTACTTC. Amino acid sequence: CATKVGGTVPKETQYF. The chain carries TRBV24-1 and TRBJ2-5; 7 bases align to TRBD2. V shed 8 bases and J 3 bases; nucleotides not matched to a gene: 14. Germline lookup yields CDR1 KGHDR and CDR2 SFDVKD. The CDR3 loop spans 16 amino acids.

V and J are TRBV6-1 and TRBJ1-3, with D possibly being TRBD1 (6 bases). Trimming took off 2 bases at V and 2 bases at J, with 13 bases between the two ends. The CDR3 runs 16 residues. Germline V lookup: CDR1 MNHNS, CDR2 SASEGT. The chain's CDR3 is CASSELRGLTGNTIYF. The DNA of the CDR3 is TGTGCCAGCAGTGAATTGAGGGGGTTGACTGGAAACACCATATATTTT.

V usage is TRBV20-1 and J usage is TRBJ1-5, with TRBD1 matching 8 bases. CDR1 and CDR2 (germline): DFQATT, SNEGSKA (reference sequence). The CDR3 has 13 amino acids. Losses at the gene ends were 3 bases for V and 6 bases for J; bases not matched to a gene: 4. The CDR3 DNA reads TGCAGTGCTAGTCAGGGGGCGGGTCAGCCCCAGCATTTT. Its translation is CSASQGAGQPQHF.

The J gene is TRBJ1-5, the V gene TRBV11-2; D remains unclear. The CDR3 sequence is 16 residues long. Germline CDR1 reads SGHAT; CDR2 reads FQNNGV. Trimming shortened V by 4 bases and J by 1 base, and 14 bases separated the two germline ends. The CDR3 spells CASSSRADSSNQPQHF. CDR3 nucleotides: TGTGCCAGCAGCTCGAGGGCGGATTCGAGCAATCAGCCCCAGCATTTT.

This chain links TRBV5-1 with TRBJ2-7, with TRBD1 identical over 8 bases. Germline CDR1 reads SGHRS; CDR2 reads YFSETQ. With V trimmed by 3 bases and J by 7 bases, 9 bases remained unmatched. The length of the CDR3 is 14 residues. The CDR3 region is CASSSDRVRREQYF. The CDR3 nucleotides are TGCGCCAGCAGCTCGGACAGGGTTCGTAGAGAGCAGTACTTC.

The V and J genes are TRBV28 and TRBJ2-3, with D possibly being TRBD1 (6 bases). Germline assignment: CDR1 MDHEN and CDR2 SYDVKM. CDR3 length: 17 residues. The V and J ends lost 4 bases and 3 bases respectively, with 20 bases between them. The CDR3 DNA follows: TGTGCCAGCAGTTCCGACAGGACTTTGACTAAAACAGATACGCAGTATTTT. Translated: CASSSDRTLTKTDTQYF.

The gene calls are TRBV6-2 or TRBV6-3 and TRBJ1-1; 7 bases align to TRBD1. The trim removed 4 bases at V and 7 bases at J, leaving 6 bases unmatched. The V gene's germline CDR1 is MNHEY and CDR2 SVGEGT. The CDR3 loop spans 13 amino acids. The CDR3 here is CASSFLGTVEAFF. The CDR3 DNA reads TGTGCCAGCAGTTTCCTCGGGACAGTTGAAGCTTTCTTT.

In nucleotides, the CDR3 is TGTGCCAGCAGTCTTGGACTAGCGGGGACCGGGGAGCTGTTTTTT. Encoded protein: CASSLGLAGTGELFF. The rearrangement uses TRBV2 and TRBJ2-2; 12 positions agree with TRBD2. Germline CDR1 SNHLY, CDR2 FYNNEI. CDR3 length: 15 amino acids. Trimming at V came to 5 bases and at J to 5 bases, leaving 3 bases not matched to a gene. Variable domain in full (rest from reference TRBV2 and TRBJ2-2): EPEVTQTPSHQVTQMGQEVILRCVPISNHLYFYWYRQILGQKVEFLVSFYNNEISEKSEIFDDQFSVERPDGSNFTLKIRSTKLEDSAMYFCASSLGLAGTGELFFGEGSRLTVL.

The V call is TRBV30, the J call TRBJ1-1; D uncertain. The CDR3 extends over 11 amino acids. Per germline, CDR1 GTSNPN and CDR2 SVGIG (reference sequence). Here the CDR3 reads CASGGYTEAFF. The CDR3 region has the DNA TGTGCTTCCGGAGGTTACACTGAAGCTTTCTTT.

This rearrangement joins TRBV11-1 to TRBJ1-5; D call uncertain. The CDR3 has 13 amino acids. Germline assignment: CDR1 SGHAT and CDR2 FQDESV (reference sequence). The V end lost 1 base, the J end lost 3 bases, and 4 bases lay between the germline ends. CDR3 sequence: CASSLDLNQPQHF. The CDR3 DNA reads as TGTGCCAGCAGCTTAGATCTCAATCAGCCCCAGCATTTT.

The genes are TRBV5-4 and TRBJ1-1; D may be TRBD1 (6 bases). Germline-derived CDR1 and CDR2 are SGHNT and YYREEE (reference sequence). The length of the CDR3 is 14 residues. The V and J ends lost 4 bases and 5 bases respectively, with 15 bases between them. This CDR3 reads CASSLVGDTTEAFF. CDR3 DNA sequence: TGTGCCAGCAGCCTCGTTGGGGACACGACTGAAGCTTTCTTT. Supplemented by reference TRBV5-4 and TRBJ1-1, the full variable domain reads ETGVTQSPTHLIKTRGQQVTLRCSSQSGHNTVSWYQQALGQGPQFIFQYYREEENGRGNFPPRFSGLQFPNYSSELNVNALELDDSALYLCASSLVGDTTEAFFGQGTRLTVV.

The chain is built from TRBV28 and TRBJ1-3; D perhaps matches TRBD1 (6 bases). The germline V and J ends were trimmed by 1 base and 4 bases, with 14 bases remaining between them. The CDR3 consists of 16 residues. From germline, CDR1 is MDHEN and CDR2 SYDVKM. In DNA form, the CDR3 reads TGTGCCAGCAGTTTATTGAACCCAGGGGCCGGAAACACCATATATTTT. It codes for CASSLLNPGAGNTIYF.

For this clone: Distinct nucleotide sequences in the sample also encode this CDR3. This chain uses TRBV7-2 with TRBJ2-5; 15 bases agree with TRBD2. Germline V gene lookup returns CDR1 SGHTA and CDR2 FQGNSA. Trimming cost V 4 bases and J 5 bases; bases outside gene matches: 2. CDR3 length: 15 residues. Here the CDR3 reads CASSWGLAGGETQYF. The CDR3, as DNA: TGTGCCAGCAGCTGGGGACTAGCGGGGGGTGAGACCCAGTACTTC.

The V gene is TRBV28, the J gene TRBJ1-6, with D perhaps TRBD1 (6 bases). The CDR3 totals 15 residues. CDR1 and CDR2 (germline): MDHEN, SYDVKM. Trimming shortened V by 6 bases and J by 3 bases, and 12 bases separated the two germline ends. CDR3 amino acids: CASSSDRIYNSPLHF. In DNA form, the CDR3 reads TGTGCCAGCAGCTCTGACAGGATCTATAATTCACCCCTCCACTTT.

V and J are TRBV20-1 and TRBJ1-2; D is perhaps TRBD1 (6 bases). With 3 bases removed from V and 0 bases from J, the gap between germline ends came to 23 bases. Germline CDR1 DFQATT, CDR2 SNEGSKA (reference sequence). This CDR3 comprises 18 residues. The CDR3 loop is CSASLPGQHSFSNYGYTF. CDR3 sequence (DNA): TGCAGTGCTAGTCTTCCTGGACAGCATTCGTTCTCTAACTATGGCTACACCTTC.

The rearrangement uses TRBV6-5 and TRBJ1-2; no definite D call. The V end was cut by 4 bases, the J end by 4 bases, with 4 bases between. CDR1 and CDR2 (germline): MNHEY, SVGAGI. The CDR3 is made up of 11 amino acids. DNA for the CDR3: TGTGCCAGCAGTTCCCTCTATGGCTACACCTTC. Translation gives CASSSLYGYTF.

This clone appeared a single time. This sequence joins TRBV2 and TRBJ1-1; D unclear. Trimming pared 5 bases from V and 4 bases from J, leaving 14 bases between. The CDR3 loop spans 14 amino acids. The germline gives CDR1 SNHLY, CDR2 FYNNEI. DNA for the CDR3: TGTGCCAGCAGTTGGGCCCCCGGAAGCACTGAAGCTTTCTTT. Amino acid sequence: CASSWAPGSTEAFF.

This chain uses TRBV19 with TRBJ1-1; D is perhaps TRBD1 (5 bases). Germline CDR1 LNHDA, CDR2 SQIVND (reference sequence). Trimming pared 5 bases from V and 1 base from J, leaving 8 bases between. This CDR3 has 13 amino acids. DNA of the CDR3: TGTGCCAGTAGTCAGACAGAGAACACTGAAGCTTTCTTT. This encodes CASSQTENTEAFF.

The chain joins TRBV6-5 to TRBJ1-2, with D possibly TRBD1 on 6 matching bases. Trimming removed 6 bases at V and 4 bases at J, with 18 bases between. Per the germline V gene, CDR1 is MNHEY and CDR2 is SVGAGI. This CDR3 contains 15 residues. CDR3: CASSVGTKRGYGYTF. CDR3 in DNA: TGTGCCAGCAGCGTCGGGACAAAGCGAGGCTATGGCTACACCTTC.

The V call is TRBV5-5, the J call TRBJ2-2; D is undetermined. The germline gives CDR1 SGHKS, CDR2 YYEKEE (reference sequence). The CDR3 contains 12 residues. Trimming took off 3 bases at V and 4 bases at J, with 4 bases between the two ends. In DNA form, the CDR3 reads TGTGCCAGCAGCTCTCCCACCGGGGAGCTGTTTTTT. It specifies CASSSPTGELFF.

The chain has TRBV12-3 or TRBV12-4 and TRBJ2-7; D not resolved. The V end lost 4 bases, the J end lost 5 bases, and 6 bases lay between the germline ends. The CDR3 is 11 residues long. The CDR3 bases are TGTGCCAGCAGTTCGGTAGACGAGCAGTACTTC. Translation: CASSSVDEQYF.

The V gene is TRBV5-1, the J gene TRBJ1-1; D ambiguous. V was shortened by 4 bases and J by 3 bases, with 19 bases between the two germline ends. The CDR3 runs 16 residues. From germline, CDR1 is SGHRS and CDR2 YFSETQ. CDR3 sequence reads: CASSREGRRADTEAFF. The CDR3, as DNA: TGCGCCAGCAGCAGGGAGGGTCGGCGAGCGGACACTGAAGCTTTCTTT.

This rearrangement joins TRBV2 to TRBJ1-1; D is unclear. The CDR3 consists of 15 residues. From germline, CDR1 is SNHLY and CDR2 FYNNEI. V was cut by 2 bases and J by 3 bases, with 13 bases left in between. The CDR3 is CASSELRVWDTEAFF. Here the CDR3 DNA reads TGTGCCAGCAGTGAATTGAGGGTCTGGGACACTGAAGCTTTCTTT.

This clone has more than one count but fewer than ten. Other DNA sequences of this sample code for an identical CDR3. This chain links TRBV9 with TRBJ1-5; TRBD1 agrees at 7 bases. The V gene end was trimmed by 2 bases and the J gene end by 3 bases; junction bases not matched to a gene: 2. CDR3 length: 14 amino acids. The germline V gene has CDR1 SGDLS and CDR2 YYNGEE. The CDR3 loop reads CASSVGTDNQPQHF. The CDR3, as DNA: TGTGCCAGCAGCGTTGGGACAGACAATCAGCCCCAGCATTTT.